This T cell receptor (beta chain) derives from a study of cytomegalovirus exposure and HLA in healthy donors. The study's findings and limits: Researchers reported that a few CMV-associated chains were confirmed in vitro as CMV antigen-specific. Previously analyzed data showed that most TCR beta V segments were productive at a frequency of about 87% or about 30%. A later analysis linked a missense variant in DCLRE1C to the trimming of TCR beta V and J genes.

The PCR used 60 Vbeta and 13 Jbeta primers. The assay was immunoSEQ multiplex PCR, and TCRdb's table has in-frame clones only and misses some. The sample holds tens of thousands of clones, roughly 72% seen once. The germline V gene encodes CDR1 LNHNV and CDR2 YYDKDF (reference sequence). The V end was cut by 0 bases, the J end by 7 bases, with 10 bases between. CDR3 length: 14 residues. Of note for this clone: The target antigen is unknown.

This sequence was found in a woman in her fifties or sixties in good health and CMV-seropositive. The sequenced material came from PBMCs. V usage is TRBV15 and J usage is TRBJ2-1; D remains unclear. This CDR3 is CATSRDQDPNEQFF. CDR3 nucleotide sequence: TGTGCCACCAGCAGAGATCAGGATCCGAATGAGCAGTTCTTC. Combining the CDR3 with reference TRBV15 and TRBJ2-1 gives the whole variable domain DAMVIQNPRYQVTQFGKPVTLSCSQTLNHNVMYWYQQKSSQAPKLLFHYYDKDFNNEADTPDNFQSRRPNTSFCFLDIRSPGLGDTAMYLCATSRDQDPNEQFFGPGTRLTVL.